This T cell receptor (beta chain) was documented in a study of blood T cell repertoires in COVID-19. Germline CDR1 and CDR2: SGHRS and YFSETQ. This CDR3 is built from 14 residues. With 0 bases clipped from V and 3 bases from J, the junction kept 3 bases outside the gene matches. In the authors' workflow: Estimation of nucleated cell counts was performed using reference gene primer amplification. Only in-frame clones appear in the TCRdb table, and some are missing; sequencing was by immunoSEQ multiplex PCR. The DNA was the basis for D and trimming; V, J and clone size are from that table. The sample comprises about 120,000 clones, approximately 80% of which are singletons, and over 7% rests with the top ten.

The chain joins TRBV5-1 to TRBJ2-7; TRBD1 matches at 7 bases. This clonotype was obtained from a human donor in a cohort sampled during active COVID-19. The sequencing input was peripheral blood. CDR3 sequence (DNA): TGCGCCAGCAGCTTGGCCCCAGGGGGCTACGAGCAGTACTTC. Its translation is CASSLAPGGYEQYF.